Below are 30 T cell receptor beta chains sequenced from a single sample in a study of human T cells and chemical hapten exposure. MiXCR was run by TCRdb on the RACE reads, yielding one entry per CDR3 protein. The sample consists of 45,000 to 60,000 distinct CDR3 sequences, around 12% of them appearing once. The time point here: patch test 3, about 24 weeks after DPC sensitization. Treatment denoted: therapeutic diphenylcyclopropenone sensitization with weekly scalp DPC. Sequenced material: whole blood, taken in connection with sensitization to the hapten diphenylcyclopropenone (DPC). These receptor sequences come from a man younger than 40 with alopecia areata. Some clones in this sample may be carry-over from other donors' samples.

The chain links TRBV6-5 to TRBJ1-1, with 11 positions matching TRBD1. V gave up 2 bases and J gave up 2 bases; unmatched junction bases: 1. Germline V gene data show CDR1 as MNHEY and CDR2 as SVGAGI. The CDR3 contains 15 residues. CDR3 residues: CASSYGTGGNTEAFF. The CDR3 DNA sequence: TGTGCCAGCAGTTACGGGACAGGGGGTAACACTGAAGCTTTCTTT.

Sample share makes this clonotype medium-sized. CDR3 sequence: CASSLVVGWNEQFF. CDR3 nucleotide sequence: TGTGCCAGCAGCTTAGTGGTAGGGTGGAATGAGCAGTTCTTC. The gene calls are TRBV7-2 and TRBJ2-1; D is uncertain. This CDR3 comprises 14 residues. Germline CDR1 SGHTA, CDR2 FQGNSA. Trimming took 1 base from V and 7 from J, leaving 11 bases between them.

This clonotype was seen at least ten times. The chain carries TRBV2 and TRBJ1-2; D remains unclear. CDR1 and CDR2 (germline): SNHLY, FYNNEI. The CDR3 totals 14 residues. The V and J ends lost 0 bases and 5 bases respectively, with 10 bases between them. The CDR3 is CASSEALGEYGYTF. CDR3 DNA sequence: TGTGCCAGCAGTGAAGCGCTGGGAGAGTATGGCTACACCTTC.

This clonotype occurred many times. This chain uses TRBV15 with TRBJ2-2; D is perhaps TRBD2 (5 bases). CDR1 is LNHNV and CDR2 is YYDKDF in the germline V gene (reference sequence). V was trimmed by 0 bases and J by 1 base, leaving 9 bases between them. The length of the CDR3 is 16 residues. The CDR3 coding sequence is TGTGCCACCAGCAGAGATTACGGAGGGAACACCGGGGAGCTGTTTTTT. It encodes CATSRDYGGNTGELFF.

The J gene is TRBJ2-5, the V gene TRBV7-9; a weak D match, TRBD1 (5 bases). V lost 5 bases and J 2 bases, leaving 18 bases between the germline ends. The V gene's germline CDR1 is SEHNR and CDR2 FQNEAQ (reference sequence). The CDR3 runs 16 residues. CDR3 bases: TGTGCCAGCAGCCCGCCTAGGGTTGGGGCTCAAGAGACCCAGTACTTC. Its protein is CASSPPRVGAQETQYF.

This clonotype came up many times. The chain uses TRBV3-1 and TRBJ2-7; a possible D gene is TRBD2 (6 bases). This CDR3 is built from 17 residues. V gave up 1 base and J gave up 4 bases, with 20 bases separating them. Per germline, CDR1 LGHDT and CDR2 YNNKEL (reference sequence). DNA for the CDR3: TGTGCCAGCAGCCAAGGAGTAGGCGGGACGGGTTTGTACGAGCAGTACTTC. It encodes CASSQGVGGTGLYEQYF.

Only a few counts were recorded for this clonotype. The chain combines TRBV28 with TRBJ2-3; D might be TRBD1 (5 bases). The ends were cut back, 7 bases at V and 7 bases at J, with 15 bases in the middle. The CDR3 is made up of 13 amino acids. Germline CDR1 reads MDHEN; CDR2 reads SYDVKM. This CDR3 reads CASTRGQVYTQYF. In DNA, the CDR3 is TGTGCCAGCACTAGGGGCCAAGTTTATACGCAGTATTTT.

This clonotype was observed at least ten times. This chain joins TRBV12-3 or TRBV12-4 and TRBJ1-1; D not resolved. The CDR3 length is 12 residues. V gave up 6 bases and J gave up 8 bases, with 13 bases separating them. DNA for the CDR3: TGTGCCAGCAGCCAGACCCAAGGCGAAGCTTTCTTT. The encoded protein is CASSQTQGEAFF.

This clonotype was seen ten or more times. The chain joins TRBV29-1 to TRBJ1-1; D is unclear. Germline CDR1 reads SQVTM; CDR2 reads ANQGSEA. CDR3 length: 10 amino acids. The V gene lost 7 bases and the J gene lost 5 bases, with 8 bases spanning the gap. CDR3 nucleotide sequence: TGCAGCGGGGTCAATACTGAAGCTTTCTTT. Its protein is CSGVNTEAFF.

This clonotype has just a few counts. The chain is built from TRBV6-5 and TRBJ1-2, with D perhaps matching TRBD1 (5 bases). From germline, CDR1 is MNHEY and CDR2 SVGAGI. Between the trimmed V and J ends, which lost 6 bases and 5 bases, there was a span of 10 bases. The CDR3 covers 12 residues. CDR3 amino acids: CASRTEGYGYTF. CDR3 nucleotide sequence: TGTGCCAGCAGAACAGAGGGGTATGGCTACACCTTC.

As DNA, the CDR3 is TGTGCCAGCAGCTTAGCCCCGGCAGGCTACACTGAAGCTTTCTTT. As protein: CASSLAPAGYTEAFF. V usage is TRBV7-2 and J usage is TRBJ1-1, with D hard to call. The germline V gene has CDR1 SGHTA and CDR2 FQGNSA. Trimming pared 0 bases from V and 3 bases from J, leaving 11 bases between. This CDR3 is 15 amino acids long. Using reference TRBV7-2 and TRBJ1-1 for the parts outside the CDR3, the full variable domain is GAGVSQSPSNKVTEKGKDVELRCDPISGHTALYWYRQSLGQGLEFLIYFQGNSAPDKSGLPSDRFSAERTGGSVSTLTIQRTQQEDSAVYLCASSLAPAGYTEAFFGQGTRLTVV.

About this clonotype itself: The junction departs from the called germline gene at one end, perhaps through a read error. The chain links TRBV6-5 to TRBJ2-3, with D uncertain. The CDR3 runs 12 residues. The germline CDR1 and CDR2 sequences are MNHEY and SVGAGI. CDR3 bases: TGTGCCAGCAGTTCGCCTACAGATACGCTGTATTTT. Residues: CASSSPTDTLYF.

The CDR3: CSARLGYF. Written as DNA, the CDR3 is TGCAGTGCTAGACTCGGGTATTTT. V usage is TRBV20-1 and J usage is TRBJ2-3; D unclear. CDR1 is DFQATT, CDR2 SNEGSKA, per germline (reference sequence). Trimming pared 2 bases from V and 14 bases from J, leaving 5 bases between. This CDR3 region has 8 residues.

CDR3 sequence: CASSPEAGISYEQYF. CDR3 nucleotides: TGTGCCAGCTCACCGGAAGCGGGTATCTCCTACGAGCAGTACTTC. This chain joins TRBV18 and TRBJ2-7; maybe TRBD2 (6 bases). CDR1 is KGHSH, CDR2 LQKENI, per germline. Trimming shortened V by 3 bases and J by 0 bases, and 12 bases separated the two germline ends. The CDR3 is 15 amino acids.

This clonotype was seen only a few times. This chain joins TRBV20-1 and TRBJ2-3, with 9 nucleotides matching TRBD2. The CDR3 runs 16 residues. Germline trimming cut 1 base from V and 0 bases from J; bases unmatched to any gene: 5. Germline V gene data show CDR1 as DFQATT and CDR2 as SNEGSKA (reference sequence). The CDR3 spells CSARGAGGHSTDTQYF. CDR3 sequence (DNA): TGCAGTGCTAGAGGAGCGGGGGGCCATAGCACAGATACGCAGTATTTT.

This clonotype was picked up many times. The rearrangement links TRBV7-6 to TRBJ2-5; a possible D gene is TRBD2 (6 bases). The CDR3 has 14 residues. CDR1 SGHVS and CDR2 FNYEAQ come from the germline V gene. Deletions cut 1 base from V and 5 bases from J, with 11 bases between. This CDR3 is CASSLVGRLETQYF. CDR3 nucleotides: TGTGCCAGCAGCTTAGTCGGGAGATTGGAGACCCAGTACTTC.

This clonotype was recorded at least ten times. This chain links TRBV29-1 with TRBJ1-2, with a possible D match to TRBD1 (6 bases). V lost 7 bases and J lost 6, with 12 bases in between. Germline values: CDR1 SQVTM, CDR2 ANQGSEA. CDR3 length equals 11 residues. CDR3 DNA sequence: TGCAGCGGCTTAGGACAGAATGGCTACACCTTC. It yields the protein CSGLGQNGYTF.

At least ten counts were recorded for this clonotype. The chain couples TRBV6-1 to TRBJ2-1; D ambiguous. Trimming took 1 base from V and 6 from J, leaving 7 bases between them. This CDR3 region has 13 residues. Germline assignment: CDR1 MNHNS and CDR2 SASEGT. The CDR3 is CASSEGSSNEQFF. The CDR3 DNA reads as TGTGCCAGCAGTGAAGGTTCTAGCAATGAGCAGTTCTTC.

J is TRBJ2-3 and V is TRBV29-1; 9 nucleotides agree with TRBD1. The CDR3 covers 14 residues. Germline-derived CDR1 and CDR2 are SQVTM and ANQGSEA. The junction had 6 bases not matched to a gene; V was cut back by 7 bases and J by 1 base. CDR3 region: CSGSDRGGTDTQYF. CDR3 sequence (DNA): TGCAGCGGATCGGACAGGGGCGGCACAGATACGCAGTATTTT.

The sample holds one count of this clonotype. The rearrangement links TRBV5-5 to TRBJ1-5, with 9 bases aligning to TRBD1. The CDR3 is 15 residues long. Trimming at V came to 0 bases and at J to 7 bases, leaving 5 bases not matched to a gene. Germline V CDR1 and CDR2: SGHKS, YYEKEE (reference sequence). The CDR3 bases are TGTGCCAGCAGCTTGGCGGGACAGGGATTCCAGCCCCAGCATTTT. Residues: CASSLAGQGFQPQHF.

The chain employs TRBV7-2 and TRBJ1-5, with TRBD1 matching 7 bases. Trimming at V came to 5 bases and at J to 4 bases, leaving 8 bases not matched to a gene. Germline-derived CDR1 and CDR2 are SGHTA and FQGNSA. This CDR3 contains 15 residues. The CDR3 DNA follows: TGTGCCAGCAGCCTTAGGGACAGCAGAAATCAGCCCCAGCATTTT. As protein: CASSLRDSRNQPQHF.

This chain joins TRBV7-2 and TRBJ2-7; D might be TRBD1 or TRBD2, each matching 5 bases. Germline lookup yields CDR1 SGHTA and CDR2 FQGNSA. The CDR3 is 15 residues long. V shed 2 bases and J shed 0 bases, with 11 bases lying between them. CDR3 nucleotide sequence: TGTGCCAGCAGCTTATGTGGGGCGGGCTCCTACGAGCAGTACTTC. It codes for CASSLCGAGSYEQYF. The full variable domain, with the rest looked up from reference TRBV7-2 and TRBJ2-7, is GAGVSQSPSNKVTEKGKDVELRCDPISGHTALYWYRQSLGQGLEFLIYFQGNSAPDKSGLPSDRFSAERTGGSVSTLTIQRTQQEDSAVYLCASSLCGAGSYEQYFGPGTRLTVT.

Many counts were recorded for this clonotype. V usage is TRBV4-3 and J usage is TRBJ2-7; TRBD1 agrees at 9 bases. The ends lost 2 bases at V and 3 bases at J; junction bases unmatched: 5. This CDR3 region has 15 residues. Germline V gene lookup returns CDR1 LGHNA and CDR2 YSLEER. CDR3 in DNA: TGCGCCAGCAGCCAATCACGACAGGGGGACTACGAGCAGTACTTC. Its protein product is CASSQSRQGDYEQYF.

This clonotype was recorded a few times. This chain connects TRBV25-1 to TRBJ2-7, with D possibly being TRBD1 (5 bases). V gave up 8 bases and J gave up 0 bases, with 11 bases separating them. The CDR3 contains 13 residues. Germline CDR1 is MGHDK and CDR2 is SYGVNS. This chain's CDR3 is CASHTDSSYEQYF. CDR3 nucleotides: TGTGCCAGCCACACTGACAGCTCCTACGAGCAGTACTTC.

The table lists this clonotype with many counts. This chain connects TRBV9 to TRBJ2-7; D is unresolved. Germline CDR1 is SGDLS and CDR2 is YYNGEE. Trimming removed 4 bases from V and 0 bases from J, with 11 bases in between. The CDR3 is 14 residues long. The CDR3 protein is CASSPPGPSYEQYF. The CDR3 nucleotides are TGTGCCAGCAGCCCACCGGGTCCCTCCTACGAGCAGTACTTC. Full variable domain (outside the CDR3, taken from reference TRBV9 and TRBJ2-7): DSGVTQTPKHLITATGQRVTLRCSPRSGDLSVYWYQQSLDQGLQFLIQYYNGEERAKGNILERFSAQQFPDLHSELNLSSLELGDSALYFCASSPPGPSYEQYFGPGTRLTVT.

This clonotype was detected ten times or more. This chain links TRBV20-1 with TRBJ1-6; TRBD1 aligns across 10 bases. The CDR3 runs 16 residues. Per the germline V gene, CDR1 is DFQATT and CDR2 is SNEGSKA (reference sequence). Trimming cost V 6 bases and J 4 bases; bases outside gene matches: 9. The CDR3 sequence: CSAWDRGASYNSPLHF. The CDR3 DNA reads as TGCAGTGCCTGGGACAGGGGAGCCTCGTATAATTCACCCCTCCACTTT.

The chain links TRBV7-9 to TRBJ1-2; TRBD1 is a possible D gene (6 bases). Trimming stripped 8 bases from V and 4 bases from J, with 14 bases between. The CDR3 extends over 13 amino acids. CDR1 and CDR2 from the germline V gene are SEHNR and FQNEAQ (reference sequence). CDR3 sequence reads: CASGIQGPYGYTF. The CDR3 nucleotides are TGTGCCAGCGGGATTCAGGGGCCCTATGGCTACACCTTC.

The rearrangement uses TRBV11-3 and TRBJ2-1; 11 positions match TRBD2. This CDR3 comprises 19 residues. The V gene's germline CDR1 is SGHNT and CDR2 YENEEA. The ends lost 0 bases at V and 4 bases at J; junction bases unmatched: 11. The CDR3 bases are TGTGCCAGCAGCTTAGATTCCTTTGAACTAGCGGGGGATTACAATGAGCAGTTCTTC. Translated, it gives CASSLDSFELAGDYNEQFF. The complete variable domain, with remaining parts taken from reference TRBV11-3 and TRBJ2-1, reads EAGVVQSPRYKIIEKKQPVAFWCNPISGHNTLYWYLQNLGQGPELLIRYENEEAVDDSQLPKDRFSAERLKGVDSTLKIQPAELGDSAVYLCASSLDSFELAGDYNEQFFGPGTRLTVL.

The genes are TRBV6-2 or TRBV6-3 and TRBJ1-1; D unresolved. The CDR3 totals 13 residues. The V end lost 6 bases, the J end lost 4 bases, and 12 bases lay between the germline ends. Germline V gene data show CDR1 as MNHEY and CDR2 as SVGEGT. This CDR3 reads CASSTRAVTEAFF. The CDR3 region has the DNA TGTGCCAGCAGCACCCGGGCCGTCACTGAAGCTTTCTTT.

This clonotype was recorded a few times. The chain carries TRBV7-2 and TRBJ2-5; D is unclear. V lost 2 bases to trimming and J lost 5 bases, with 6 bases between them. CDR1 SGHTA and CDR2 FQGNSA come from the germline V gene. The CDR3 runs to 12 residues. CDR3 region: CASSLFRETQYF. Written as DNA, the CDR3 is TGTGCCAGCAGCTTATTTCGGGAGACCCAGTACTTC.